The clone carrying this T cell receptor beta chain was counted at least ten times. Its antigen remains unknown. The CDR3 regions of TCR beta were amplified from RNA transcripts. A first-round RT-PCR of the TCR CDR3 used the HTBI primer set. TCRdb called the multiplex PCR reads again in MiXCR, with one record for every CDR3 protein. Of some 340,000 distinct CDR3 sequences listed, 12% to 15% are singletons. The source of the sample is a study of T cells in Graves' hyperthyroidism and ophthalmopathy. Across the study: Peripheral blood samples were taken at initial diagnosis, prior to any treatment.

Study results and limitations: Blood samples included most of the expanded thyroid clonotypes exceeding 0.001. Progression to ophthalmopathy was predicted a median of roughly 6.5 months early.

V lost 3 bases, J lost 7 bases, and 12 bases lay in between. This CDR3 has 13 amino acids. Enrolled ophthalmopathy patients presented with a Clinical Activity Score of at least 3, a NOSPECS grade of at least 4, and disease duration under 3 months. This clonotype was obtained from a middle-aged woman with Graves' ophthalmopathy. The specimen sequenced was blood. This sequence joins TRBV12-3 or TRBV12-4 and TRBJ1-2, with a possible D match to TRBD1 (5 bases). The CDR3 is CASSFRGGVGYTF. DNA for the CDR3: TGTGCCAGCAGTTTTCGAGGAGGGGTTGGCTACACCTTC.